This T cell receptor (beta chain) was sequenced during a study of MAIT cells during Salmonella Paratyphi A infection (dated 2017 in TCRdb). About the study as a whole: A single dose of 1-5x10^3 CFU of S. Paratyphi A strain NVGH308 was swallowed by adult volunteers aged 18 to 60. Diagnosed volunteers received ciprofloxacin 500 mg twice daily for 14 days starting at diagnosis.

The germline V gene (reference sequence) gives CDR1 as DFQATT and CDR2 as SNEGSKA. Including cysteine and phenylalanine, the CDR3 has 14 amino acids. Only the CDR3 part of the read is kept: 42 bases, read in frame from the first base. V loses 3 bases of germline sequence and J loses 2 bases, and the interval between the two ends is 13 bases. This clonotype was seen more than once but under ten times. The specificity of this receptor is unknown. No much larger clonotype is one base removed from it; base qualities were not supplied. Broader findings and caveats from the paper: Space occupied by over-represented MAIT clonotypes fell significantly from baseline to mid-infection (roughly 0.18 to 0.092), with no significant post-infection difference. More expansion or contraction among the top five MAIT clonotypes was shown in diagnosed volunteers than in healthy controls (about 0.5 versus 0.13), suggesting infection-driven repertoire reshaping. MAIT cell TRBV usage was oligoclonal with a preference for TRBV20 and TRBV6, and infection did not appear to change this usage. The availability of volunteer samples limited the sample sizes, but these sizes were considered adequate to detect differences between groups.

The sample's time point label, decoded: before S. Paratyphi A challenge (baseline). MAIT cells were defined as Valpha7.2+ CD161+ T cells and were identified and sorted by flow cytometry. Circulating MAIT cell TCRbeta repertoires were profiled longitudinally in six volunteers who developed enteric fever after controlled oral challenge with live Salmonella Paratyphi A. Each diagnosed volunteer contributed MAIT cell samples at pre-infection, mid-infection and post-infection timepoints. A diagnosis of enteric fever was based on Paratyphi A bacteremia and/or a persistent fever above 38 degrees C that lasted longer than 12 hours. Challenged volunteers were diagnosed with infection between day 4 and day 7 after challenge. Between about 4,500 and 11,000 MAIT cells per sample were sorted directly into RNAqueous-Micro lysis buffer for RNA extraction. Lymphoprep gradient centrifugation was used to isolate peripheral blood mononuclear cells from both the blood samples and the leukocyte cones. Cells were sorted on either a BD FACSAria Fusion or a BD FACSAria III sorter.

The method was 5' RACE. TCRbeta was amplified in two PCR rounds using Phusion High-Fidelity polymerase, and the primers carried sample-specific barcodes. Template-switch cDNA synthesis with SMARTScribe reverse transcriptase and a TRBC-specific primer was used to generate TCRbeta libraries. After barcoding, samples were pooled and then prepared using the NEBNext Ultra DNA Library Prep Kit for Illumina. The libraries were sequenced on an Illumina MiSeq using the MiSeq reagent kit v2, 300 cycles. The paper's processing steps were these. Jemultiplexer was used to demultiplex reads by barcode, and MiTCR with default parameters handled the alignment. VDJtools filtered out non-functional sequences; clonotypes were defined by amino acid sequence, with frequencies based on assigned sequence reads. In the clonal space homeostasis analysis, clonotypes were binned by frequency as over-represented (0.05-1), large, medium and small. TCRdb reprocessed the public reads (quality trimming at Q25 with fastp, clone calling with MiXCR) and kept in-frame beta chains. Rows are combined by CDR3 protein, so each entry shows the most common genes and DNA. Clone size and V and J calls follow TCRdb, not the original study. The table for this sample lists fewer than 700 distinct CDR3 sequences; more than 13% of them were counted only once. Roughly 28% of the sample comes from the top ten.

The sequencing here drew on MAIT cells from PBMCs, taken at the first sampling point of the challenge study. This clonotype was sampled from a person aged 18 to 75 who was deliberately infected with Salmonella Paratyphi A in a paratyphoid fever challenge study. This chain joins TRBV20-1 to TRBJ2-5; the D gene is possibly TRBD1 or TRBD2, with 5 bases matching each. The CDR3 protein sequence reads: CSARGVDAQETQYF. The bases are TGCAGTGCTAGGGGGGTCGATGCGCAAGAGACCCAGTACTTC.